This passage covers 2 T cell receptor beta chains from one sample sequenced in a study of blood T cells in healthy people across ages. A second PCR of about 6 to 12 cycles used a sample-barcoded 5' primer and a J-beta primer mix. TCRdb reanalysed the 5' RACE reads using MiXCR and keeps one entry per CDR3 protein. The sample holds roughly 800,000 distinct CDR3 sequences, 55% to 75% seen once. The material sequenced was blood. All receptors derive from a man in his thirties or forties in good health.

The J gene is TRBJ1-1, the V gene TRBV4-3, with D possibly being TRBD1 (5 bases). The CDR3 is 17 amino acids. V lost 0 bases and J 0 bases, leaving 14 bases between the germline ends. CDR1 and CDR2 (germline): LGHNA, YSLEER. The CDR3 sequence: CASSQDNGGGLNTEAFF. The CDR3 DNA reads as TGCGCCAGCAGCCAAGATAACGGCGGGGGGTTGAACACTGAAGCTTTCTTT.

V is TRBV3-1 and J is TRBJ2-7; D is unresolved. The end of the DNA aligns better with TRBJ2-5, so the J call may be wrong. The CDR3 has 14 amino acids. Germline V CDR1 and CDR2: LGHDT, YNNKEL (reference sequence). CDR3 in amino acids: CASSQDSLGETQYF. The CDR3 nucleotides are TGTGCCAGCAGCCAAGATTCGCTGGGGGAGACCCAGTACTTC.